One sample yielded the 28 T cell receptor beta chains listed below, sequenced in a study of CD8+ T cells in alopecia areata. The treatment: oral pan-JAK inhibitor, 5-10 mg twice daily. Extracted from the samples, RNA was reverse transcribed into cDNA to serve as the sequencing template. Only in-frame clones appear in the TCRdb table, and some are missing; sequencing was by immunoSEQ multiplex PCR. This table has 150,000 to 200,000 clones, around half appearing once. The source was CD8+ T cells sorted from blood, collected at week 24, from a patient treated with tofacitinib. Source of these receptors: a human donor with alopecia areata.

This chain links TRBV10-2 with TRBJ2-1; 7 bases line up with TRBD1. This CDR3 has 13 residues. V was pared by 2 bases and J by 7 bases, with 2 bases of the junction left unmatched. Germline values: CDR1 WSHSY, CDR2 SAAADI. CDR3 in amino acids: CASSEARGNEQFF. The CDR3 DNA sequence: TGCGCCAGCAGTGAGGCCAGGGGGAATGAGCAGTTCTTC.

This clone was seen a handful of times. The chain links TRBV7-2 to TRBJ1-6; no clear D. With 2 bases removed from V and 15 bases from J, the gap between germline ends came to 17 bases. This CDR3 has 14 amino acids. Germline V lookup: CDR1 SGHTA, CDR2 FQGNSA. The CDR3 is CASSLPSNFQVLHF. CDR3 in DNA: TGTGCCAGCAGCTTACCCTCGAACTTTCAGGTCCTCCACTTT. The variable domain in full, with the rest retrieved from reference TRBV7-2 and TRBJ1-6, is GAGVSQSPSNKVTEKGKDVELRCDPISGHTALYWYRQSLGQGLEFLIYFQGNSAPDKSGLPSDRFSAERTGGSVSTLTIQRTQQEDSAVYLCASSLPSNFQVLHFGNGTRLTVT.

The gene calls are TRBV30 and TRBJ1-1, with a possible D match to TRBD1 (6 bases). Germline CDR1 reads GTSNPN; CDR2 reads SVGIG (reference sequence). Trimming shortened V by 0 bases and J by 6 bases, and 8 bases separated the two germline ends. CDR3 length: 12 residues. The CDR3 DNA reads TGTGCCTGGAGTGTACAGGGACCTGAAGCTTTCTTT. Protein sequence: CAWSVQGPEAFF.

CDR3 sequence reads: CASSSRPRANEQYF. In DNA, the CDR3 is TGTGCCAGCAGCTCCAGACCCAGAGCCAACGAGCAGTACTTC. The chain carries TRBV13 and TRBJ2-7; D not certain. CDR3 length: 14 residues. The germline V and J ends were trimmed by 4 bases and 5 bases, with 15 bases remaining between them. CDR1 is PRHDT, CDR2 FYEKMQ, per germline (reference sequence).

The chain combines TRBV9 with TRBJ1-1; weak D call: TRBD1 (6 bases). This CDR3 contains 15 residues. Germline V lookup: CDR1 SGDLS, CDR2 YYNGEE. Trimming pared 3 bases from V and 5 bases from J, leaving 17 bases between. CDR3 residues: CASSERAGAITEAFF. The CDR3 DNA sequence: TGTGCCAGCAGCGAAAGAGCAGGGGCGATTACTGAAGCTTTCTTT.

This clone showed up just a few times. The chain joins TRBV9 to TRBJ2-7, with 8 bases fitting TRBD2. This CDR3 contains 16 residues. Germline CDR1 SGDLS, CDR2 YYNGEE. J gave up 5 bases and V 3 bases, and 13 bases lay outside the gene matches. The CDR3 reads CASSGALGTRVDEQYF. The CDR3 region has the DNA TGTGCCAGCAGCGGAGCCCTAGGGACTAGAGTCGACGAGCAGTACTTC. The full variable domain, its missing parts supplied by reference TRBV9 and TRBJ2-7, is DSGVTQTPKHLITATGQRVTLRCSPRSGDLSVYWYQQSLDQGLQFLIQYYNGEERAKGNILERFSAQQFPDLHSELNLSSLELGDSALYFCASSGALGTRVDEQYFGPGTRLTVT.

This clone appeared a few times. This chain uses TRBV7-2 with TRBJ2-7, with D hard to call. This CDR3 is built from 15 residues. V shed 5 bases and J shed 0 bases, with 14 bases lying between them. Germline CDR1 and CDR2: SGHTA and FQGNSA. In DNA, the CDR3 is TGTGCCAGCAGCCAAGAACGGGTGAACTCCTACGAGCAGTACTTC. This encodes CASSQERVNSYEQYF.

The gene calls are TRBV20-1 and TRBJ1-2; no clear D gene. V lost 5 bases and J 8 bases, leaving 12 bases between the germline ends. The V gene's germline CDR1 is DFQATT and CDR2 SNEGSKA (reference sequence). CDR3 length: 11 amino acids. The CDR3 DNA sequence: TGCAGTGCTGCGGGAATTAAGGGCTACACCTTC. Amino acids: CSAAGIKGYTF.

This clone has just a few counts. The chain employs TRBV25-1 and TRBJ1-5, with 7 bases fitting TRBD1. This CDR3 is 13 amino acids long. From germline, CDR1 is MGHDK and CDR2 SYGVNS. V gave up 4 bases and J gave up 4 bases; unmatched junction bases: 1. CDR3: CASSVQGNQPQHF. The CDR3 region has the DNA TGTGCCAGCAGTGTACAGGGGAATCAGCCCCAGCATTTT.

This clone was counted only a few times. This chain connects TRBV9 to TRBJ2-1; 7 bases match TRBD2. Germline CDR1 reads SGDLS; CDR2 reads YYNGEE. This CDR3 spans 14 amino acids. J gave up 9 bases and V 4 bases, and 10 bases lay outside the gene matches. CDR3 coding DNA: TGTGCCAGCAGCCCCCGGGACTACAGCGTTGAGCAGTTCTTC. Its protein product is CASSPRDYSVEQFF.

The chain links TRBV9 to TRBJ2-4, with D possibly TRBD2 on 6 matching bases. This CDR3 is built from 15 residues. V shed 3 bases and J shed 0 bases, with 10 bases lying between them. Germline V gene sequence: CDR1 SGDLS, CDR2 YYNGEE. The CDR3 nucleotides read TGTGCCAGCAGCGGCGGGACTCTAGCCAAAAACATTCAGTACTTC. The encoded protein is CASSGGTLAKNIQYF.

The chain links TRBV5-1 to TRBJ2-3, with D maybe TRBD1 (5 bases). The CDR3 runs to 15 residues. The V end lost 0 bases, the J end lost 2 bases, and 10 bases lay between the germline ends. Germline V gene sequence: CDR1 SGHRS, CDR2 YFSETQ. The CDR3 DNA reads as TGCGCCAGCAGCTTGGTTCCAGGGAACACAGATACGCAGTATTTT. The encoded protein is CASSLVPGNTDTQYF.

This chain connects TRBV4-1 to TRBJ2-1; 11 bases are shared with TRBD2. CDR3 size: 17 residues. V shed 3 bases, J shed 6 bases, and the junction held 10 bases outside the gene matches. Germline CDR1 and CDR2: MGHRA and YSYEKL. CDR3 DNA: TGCGCCAGCAGCCATCCCTATAGCGGGGGGGACGGCAATGAGCAGTTCTTC. Encoded protein: CASSHPYSGGDGNEQFF.

The chain employs TRBV28 and TRBJ1-1; D gene unclear. CDR3 length: 14 residues. CDR1 is MDHEN, CDR2 SYDVKM, per germline. V shed 5 bases and J shed 0 bases, with 10 bases lying between them. In nucleotides, the CDR3 is TGTGCCAGCAGTGGGGTTACTTTGAACACTGAAGCTTTCTTT. Amino acid sequence: CASSGVTLNTEAFF.

The rearrangement links TRBV5-6 to TRBJ2-3; TRBD1 might be the D (5 bases). Trimming cost V 3 bases and J 5 bases, with 10 bases left between them. The germline CDR1 and CDR2 sequences are SGHDT and YYEEEE. This CDR3 has 13 amino acids. The CDR3 DNA is TGTGCCAGCAGCTCGGCAAGGGGAGATACGCAGTATTTT. Amino acids: CASSSARGDTQYF.

The chain has TRBV27 and TRBJ1-5; D remains ambiguous. The CDR3 contains 15 residues. Trimming left V 5 bases short and J 7 bases short, with 18 bases between. The V gene's germline CDR1 is MNHEY and CDR2 SMNVEV (reference sequence). CDR3 region: CASSPTAGGGQPQHF. CDR3 DNA sequence: TGTGCCAGCAGTCCTACAGCAGGAGGAGGCCAGCCCCAGCATTTT.

The V gene is TRBV13, the J gene TRBJ1-2; 7 bases are a match to TRBD1. The CDR3 spans 15 residues. Germline V gene sequence: CDR1 PRHDT, CDR2 FYEKMQ (reference sequence). The J segment lost 3 bases and the V segment lost 5 bases, leaving 9 bases of the junction unmatched. The CDR3 sequence: CASSHRQGNYYGYTF. The DNA of the CDR3 is TGTGCCAGCAGCCACCGACAGGGAAACTACTATGGCTACACCTTC.

The V call is TRBV5-1, the J call TRBJ2-1, with 8 bases that match TRBD1. V dropped 4 bases and J dropped 0; count of bases not matched to a gene: 6. Germline CDR1 reads SGHRS; CDR2 reads YFSETQ. The CDR3 is made up of 16 amino acids. CDR3 loop: CASSPSTGASYNEQFF. In DNA form, the CDR3 reads TGCGCCAGCAGCCCCTCGACAGGGGCCTCCTACAATGAGCAGTTCTTC.

Notes on this clone: One end of the junction is discordant with germline, which a read error may explain. V gene TRBV30 combines with J gene TRBJ2-7, with 9 bases matching TRBD1. The CDR3 is 14 residues long. The germline V gene has CDR1 GTSNPN and CDR2 SVGIG (reference sequence). For the CDR3, the DNA is TGTGCCTGGAGTGCTGGGACAGGGCCTTACGGGCAGTACTTC. It yields the protein CAWSAGTGPYGQYF.

The chain carries TRBV7-9 and TRBJ1-1; no reliable D call. V was pared by 5 bases and J by 0 bases, with 16 bases between. The length of the CDR3 is 16 residues. From germline, CDR1 is SEHNR and CDR2 FQNEAQ (reference sequence). CDR3 sequence (DNA): TGTGCCAGCAGCCCTCCTACGAAGGCCGTGAACACTGAAGCTTTCTTT. It codes for CASSPPTKAVNTEAFF.

The chain joins TRBV6-6 to TRBJ1-2, with D perhaps TRBD1 (5 bases). The V end lost 8 bases, the J end lost 3 bases, and 16 bases lay between the germline ends. The CDR3 loop spans 14 amino acids. Germline-derived CDR1 and CDR2 are MNHNY and SVGAGI (reference sequence). CDR3: CASLEGDPYYGYTF. CDR3 DNA sequence: TGTGCCAGCCTAGAAGGGGACCCTTACTATGGCTACACCTTC.

The chain couples TRBV11-3 to TRBJ2-4; tentatively, D is TRBD1 (6 bases). Trimming left V 0 bases short and J 2 bases short, with 11 bases between. CDR1 and CDR2 (germline): SGHNT, YENEEA. The length of the CDR3 is 16 residues. CDR3 sequence (DNA): TGTGCCAGCAGCTTAGACCTACAGGGCCCCAAAAACATTCAGTACTTC. Residues: CASSLDLQGPKNIQYF.

This clone was detected only a few times. The gene calls are TRBV6-5 and TRBJ2-5, with 11 positions matching TRBD2. After removal of 4 bases from V and 0 bases from J, the junction contained 4 bases not matched to a gene. CDR3 length equals 16 residues. Germline V gene lookup returns CDR1 MNHEY and CDR2 SVGAGI. This chain's CDR3 is CASSWLAGGNQETQYF. For the CDR3, the DNA is TGTGCCAGCAGTTGGCTAGCGGGGGGAAACCAAGAGACCCAGTACTTC.

This rearrangement joins TRBV11-2 to TRBJ2-3; TRBD1 might be the D (5 bases). This CDR3 spans 13 amino acids. Germline CDR1 and CDR2: SGHAT and FQNNGV. Trimming shortened V by 3 bases and J by 4 bases, and 8 bases separated the two germline ends. The CDR3 DNA sequence: TGTGCCAGCAGCTTGGGGCTCCCAGATACGCAGTATTTT. Its translation is CASSLGLPDTQYF.

In its sample, this clone was seen a few times. The CDR3 DNA follows: TGTGCCAGCAGCCTAGGACGCGGCCGGAGCTACAATGAGCAGTTCTTC. Residues: CASSLGRGRSYNEQFF. The V gene is TRBV11-2, the J gene TRBJ2-1; D ambiguous. The CDR3 has 16 residues. V was clipped by 5 bases and J by 3 bases, with 17 bases between them. Germline values: CDR1 SGHAT, CDR2 FQNNGV.

V usage is TRBV30 and J usage is TRBJ2-3, with 9 bases that match TRBD2. V was clipped by 3 bases and J by 1 base; unmatched bases: 2. Germline loops: CDR1 GTSNPN, CDR2 SVGIG (reference sequence). This CDR3 is built from 14 residues. Written as DNA, the CDR3 is TGTGCCTGGAGGGAGCGGGGGGGCACAGATACGCAGTATTTT. Translated: CAWRERGGTDTQYF.

This sequence joins TRBV13 and TRBJ1-1; 9 bases map to TRBD1. Trimming removed 2 bases from V and 10 bases from J; junction bases left unmatched: 14. This CDR3 is built from 16 residues. Germline CDR1 reads PRHDT; CDR2 reads FYEKMQ (reference sequence). The chain's CDR3 is CASSLNPLDRGGVAFF. CDR3 DNA: TGTGCCAGCAGCTTAAATCCCCTGGACAGGGGAGGCGTAGCTTTCTTT.

The chain joins TRBV2 to TRBJ1-1, with D hard to call. Trimming stripped 4 bases from V and 1 base from J, with 4 bases between. From germline, CDR1 is SNHLY and CDR2 FYNNEI. The CDR3 has 12 amino acids. CDR3 sequence (DNA): TGTGCCAGCAGTGCCGGGAACACTGAAGCTTTCTTT. This codes for CASSAGNTEAFF.